The T cell receptor (beta chain) under discussion was sequenced for a study of T cells in Graves' hyperthyroidism and ophthalmopathy. RNA transcripts were the template for amplifying TCR beta CDR3 regions. TCR CDR3 underwent first-round RT-PCR with the HTBI primer set. One entry per CDR3 protein results from TCRdb running MiXCR on the multiplex PCR reads. The sample carries hundreds of thousands of distinct CDR3 sequences, roughly 15% recorded once. The study's findings and limits: Ophthalmopathy onset followed model prediction by a median around 6.9 months. A model using 13 V-J features told ophthalmopathy apart from stable hyperthyroidism.

This clonotype appeared many times. Antigen unknown. The study excluded patients with uncontrolled infection, other autoimmune disease, pregnancy or lactation. A roughly 9.1 ml volume of fresh peripheral blood provided the PBMCs. The V and J ends lost 0 bases and 7 bases respectively, with 18 bases between them. The CDR3 totals 16 residues. Germline V gene lookup returns CDR1 LGHNA and CDR2 YSLEER. The chain is built from TRBV4-3 and TRBJ1-2; D gene unclear. Input material: blood. This sequence originates from a woman aged 45-60 years with Graves' ophthalmopathy. The CDR3 spells CASSQEVRSTYLGYTF. The CDR3 coding sequence is TGCGCCAGCAGCCAAGAGGTCAGGTCCACCTATCTTGGCTACACCTTC.